This TCR beta chain emerged from a study of blood T cell repertoires in COVID-19. Germline V gene data show CDR1 as LNHDA and CDR2 as SQIVND (reference sequence). Trimming left V 5 bases short and J 7 bases short, with 18 bases between. This CDR3 comprises 15 residues. Only in-frame clones appear in the TCRdb table, and some are missing; sequencing was by immunoSEQ multiplex PCR. The data show about 200,000 clones, around 83% seen once. V usage is TRBV19 and J usage is TRBJ2-1; D may be TRBD2 (5 bases). The sample was peripheral blood. This receptor was obtained from a woman aged 80 or over with acute or convalescent COVID-19. CDR3 sequence (DNA): TGTGCCAGTAGTCCTCAACGGACTCTCAGGAATGAGCAGTTCTTC. Translated: CASSPQRTLRNEQFF.